Given below is one T cell receptor (beta chain) in context. Clones were sequenced by immunoSEQ multiplex PCR, and TCRdb holds only the in-frame ones, with some missing. The sample yields hundreds of thousands of clones, over 80% seen once. This entry is derived from a study of blood T cell repertoires in COVID-19. Study context: Acute and convalescent COVID-19 specimens originated in the United States, Italy and Spain.

The source material was peripheral blood. The source is a woman in her late teens or twenties with acute or convalescent COVID-19.

This CDR3 is CASSPKGAENTEAFF. As DNA, the CDR3 is TGTGCCAGCTCACCAAAGGGGGCGGAGAACACTGAAGCTTTCTTT. The chain recombines TRBV18 with TRBJ1-1, with 7 nucleotides matching TRBD1. The germline V gene encodes CDR1 KGHSH and CDR2 LQKENI. V lost 2 bases to trimming and J lost 1 base; unmatched junction nucleotides: 4. The CDR3 has 15 amino acids.